The 19 T cell receptor beta chains listed next were all sequenced from one sample in a study of blood T cell repertoires in COVID-19. This table comes from immunoSEQ multiplex PCR, and its TCRdb copy is limited to in-frame clones, with some not included. The sample lists fewer than 150,000 clones, more than 75% occurring once. Sequencing used peripheral blood. The receptors originated from a human donor in a cohort sampled during active COVID-19.

This clone is a singleton in its sample. The CDR3 spells CASSLAEGAGQPQHF. CDR3 DNA: TGTGCCAGCAGCTTGGCAGAGGGGGCTGGTCAGCCCCAGCATTTT. This chain links TRBV5-8 with TRBJ1-5; TRBD1 aligns across 7 bases. V shed 0 bases and J 6 bases; nucleotides not matched to a gene: 6. CDR1 SGHTS and CDR2 YDEGEE come from the germline V gene. This CDR3 region has 15 residues.

The rearrangement uses TRBV28 and TRBJ1-2; 11 nucleotides agree with TRBD1. CDR1 MDHEN and CDR2 SYDVKM come from the germline V gene. J was trimmed by 8 bases and V by 2 bases; bases with no gene match: 10. The CDR3 loop spans 16 amino acids. CDR3: CASSLPGTGGLGGYTF. The CDR3 DNA follows: TGTGCCAGCAGTTTACCCGGGACAGGGGGGTTGGGAGGCTACACCTTC.

The V gene is TRBV23-1, the J gene TRBJ1-2; D is undetermined. TRBV23-1 is sorted into the ORF group, with uncertain function. CDR3 length equals 14 residues. V was clipped by 2 bases and J by 4 bases, with 11 bases between them. Here the CDR3 reads CASSQEGGSYGYTF. CDR3 in DNA: TGCGCCAGCAGTCAAGAGGGTGGGAGCTATGGCTACACCTTC.

The V call is TRBV4-1, the J call TRBJ2-1; D is ambiguous. CDR3 length equals 15 residues. The germline CDR1 and CDR2 sequences are MGHRA and YSYEKL. The V gene lost 1 base and the J gene lost 1 base, with 8 bases spanning the gap. The CDR3, as DNA: TGCGCCAGCAGCCAAGTTAGCAGATCCTACAATGAGCAGTTCTTC. Translation gives CASSQVSRSYNEQFF.

The chain has TRBV5-5 and TRBJ2-3; D gene ambiguous. CDR3 length: 17 amino acids. CDR1 is SGHKS, CDR2 YYEKEE, per germline (reference sequence). V was pared by 4 bases and J by 1 base, with 19 bases between. The CDR3 loop is CASSLRSHPLGTDTQYF. The DNA for the CDR3 is TGTGCCAGCAGCCTACGTTCCCACCCTCTGGGCACAGATACGCAGTATTTT.

V and J are TRBV30 and TRBJ2-5; D is ambiguous. CDR3 length equals 14 residues. Germline V lookup: CDR1 GTSNPN, CDR2 SVGIG (reference sequence). The V end lost 0 bases, the J end lost 2 bases, and 10 bases lay between the germline ends. The CDR3 region is CAWSVGGLQETQYF. Here the CDR3 DNA reads TGTGCCTGGAGTGTCGGCGGATTACAAGAGACCCAGTACTTC.

The chain has TRBV5-1 and TRBJ1-2, with 9 bases identical to TRBD1. V trimming: 2 bases; J trimming: 4 bases; junction bases outside the gene matches: 12. CDR1 is SGHRS and CDR2 is YFSETQ in the germline V gene. This CDR3 region has 17 residues. The CDR3 sequence: CASSFSQRGQGSYGYTF. The DNA for the CDR3 is TGCGCCAGCAGCTTCTCTCAGCGTGGACAGGGGTCCTATGGCTACACCTTC.

The rearrangement uses TRBV19 and TRBJ1-6; TRBD1 is a possible D gene (5 bases). Germline assignment: CDR1 LNHDA and CDR2 SQIVND (reference sequence). V shed 5 bases and J shed 9 bases, with 11 bases lying between them. This CDR3 is built from 13 residues. CDR3 in DNA: TGTGCCAGTAGTTTGGGGGGTCCTTCACCCCTCCACTTT. Translation gives CASSLGGPSPLHF.

CDR3 residues: CASSLEQGIARVKETQYF. For the CDR3, the DNA is TGTGCCAGCAGCTTAGAGCAGGGTATTGCCAGGGTTAAAGAGACCCAGTACTTC. The chain couples TRBV7-2 to TRBJ2-5; a possible D gene is TRBD1 (5 bases). Germline CDR1 is SGHTA and CDR2 is FQGNSA. CDR3 length: 18 amino acids. Trimming removed 1 base from V and 3 bases from J, with 21 bases in between.

The rearrangement uses TRBV6-5 and TRBJ2-7; a possible D gene is TRBD1 (6 bases). V was clipped by 7 bases and J by 4 bases, with 17 bases between them. The CDR3 spans 14 residues. Germline lookup yields CDR1 MNHEY and CDR2 SVGAGI. CDR3 residues: CASTPPDSSYEQYF. Written as DNA, the CDR3 is TGTGCCAGCACCCCGCCGGACAGCTCTTACGAGCAGTACTTC.

The chain employs TRBV27 and TRBJ2-7; TRBD1 might be the D (5 bases). Deletions cut 2 bases from V and 6 bases from J, with 11 bases between. Germline assignment: CDR1 MNHEY and CDR2 SMNVEV (reference sequence). The CDR3 is 13 amino acids. Here the CDR3 DNA reads TGTGCCAGCAGTTTACGAAAGGGGTTCGAGCAGTACTTC. It is translated as CASSLRKGFEQYF.

The chain employs TRBV7-8 and TRBJ1-1; unclear D gene. Germline V gene sequence: CDR1 SGHVS, CDR2 FQNEAQ. This CDR3 contains 13 residues. Trimming shortened V by 5 bases and J by 3 bases, and 10 bases separated the two germline ends. CDR3 sequence reads: CASSLSRYTEAFF. The CDR3 bases are TGTGCCAGCAGCCTATCTCGTTACACTGAAGCTTTCTTT. The full variable domain, its missing parts supplied by reference TRBV7-8 and TRBJ1-1, is GAGVSQSPRYKVAKRGQDVALRCDPISGHVSLFWYQQALGQGPEFLTYFQNEAQLDKSGLPSDRFFAERPEGSVSTLKIQRTQQEDSAVYLCASSLSRYTEAFFGQGTRLTVV.

The chain links TRBV2 to TRBJ2-1; maybe TRBD1 (6 bases). Per germline, CDR1 SNHLY and CDR2 FYNNEI. Trimming cost V 0 bases and J 3 bases, with 9 bases left between them. CDR3 length: 15 amino acids. Here the CDR3 DNA reads TGTGCCAGCAGTGAAGCCTGGACAGTCTACAATGAGCAGTTCTTC. It yields the protein CASSEAWTVYNEQFF.

The genes are TRBV11-2 and TRBJ2-2; 8 bases match TRBD1. CDR3 size: 17 residues. The J segment lost 0 bases and the V segment lost 10 bases, leaving 13 bases of the junction unmatched. Per germline, CDR1 SGHAT and CDR2 FQNNGV. The CDR3 spells CATSTEPTGANTGELFF. As DNA, the CDR3 is TGTGCCACCTCCACTGAGCCGACAGGGGCGAACACCGGGGAGCTGTTTTTT.

The genes are TRBV27 and TRBJ1-1; TRBD1 is a possible D gene (5 bases). CDR3 length equals 16 residues. Deletions cut 6 bases from V and 0 bases from J, with 17 bases between. The germline CDR1 and CDR2 sequences are MNHEY and SMNVEV (reference sequence). The CDR3 reads CASSPTATPLNTEAFF. DNA of the CDR3: TGTGCCAGCAGCCCGACAGCAACCCCATTGAACACTGAAGCTTTCTTT.

This chain uses TRBV9 with TRBJ1-2; D perhaps matches TRBD1 (6 bases). V lost 4 bases and J lost 0, with 13 bases in between. The V gene's germline CDR1 is SGDLS and CDR2 YYNGEE. The CDR3 covers 15 residues. DNA of the CDR3: TGTGCCAGCAGCCACTCAGGGGAAGCTAACTATGGCTACACCTTC. It codes for CASSHSGEANYGYTF.

This chain links TRBV2 with TRBJ2-5, with TRBD1 matching 8 bases. Germline CDR1 and CDR2: SNHLY and FYNNEI. The V and J ends lost 8 bases and 0 bases, in that order; junction bases with no gene match: 5. The length of the CDR3 is 14 residues. The chain's CDR3 is CASCVDRDQETQYF. In DNA, the CDR3 is TGTGCCAGCTGTGTGGACAGGGACCAAGAGACCCAGTACTTC.

The rearrangement joins TRBV7-9 to TRBJ1-1; TRBD1 is a possible D gene (6 bases). Trimming shortened V by 4 bases and J by 0 bases, and 9 bases separated the two germline ends. The CDR3 sequence is 14 residues long. CDR1 is SEHNR, CDR2 FQNEAQ, per germline (reference sequence). CDR3 bases: TGTGCCAGCAGCTCGGACAGCTTGAACACTGAAGCTTTCTTT. This sequence encodes CASSSDSLNTEAFF.

The J gene is TRBJ1-2, the V gene TRBV2; maybe TRBD1 (5 bases). V was trimmed by 5 bases and J by 5 bases, leaving 21 bases between them. Germline-derived CDR1 and CDR2 are SNHLY and FYNNEI. The CDR3 is 16 amino acids. DNA for the CDR3: TGTGCCAGCAGTACTGACAGCCCCATTCCCCAGTATGGCTACACCTTC. This translates into CASSTDSPIPQYGYTF.